This T cell receptor (beta chain) originates from a study of T cell responses to AZD1222 COVID-19 vaccine. A remark on this clone: Its antigen remains unknown.

Sequencing used immunoSEQ multiplex PCR; TCRdb keeps in-frame clones, though not all of them. The sample has about 110,000 clones, 87% seen once. V shed 0 bases and J shed 4 bases, with 8 bases lying between them. This CDR3 spans 14 amino acids. Germline values: CDR1 SGHRS, CDR2 YFSETQ. Findings and limits, study-wide: The sample set comprised mostly white British donors with more females, and clonal diversity was possibly underestimated. Spike-specific TCR breadth and depth rose after two AZD1222 doses.

This sequence was found in an adult in good health. This chain joins TRBV5-1 and TRBJ2-1; D uncertain. The sequencing here drew on peripheral blood, taken on day 0 of AZD1222 vaccination. The CDR3 region is CASSLGSDYNEQFF. CDR3 coding DNA: TGCGCCAGCAGCTTGGGATCGGATTACAATGAGCAGTTCTTC.